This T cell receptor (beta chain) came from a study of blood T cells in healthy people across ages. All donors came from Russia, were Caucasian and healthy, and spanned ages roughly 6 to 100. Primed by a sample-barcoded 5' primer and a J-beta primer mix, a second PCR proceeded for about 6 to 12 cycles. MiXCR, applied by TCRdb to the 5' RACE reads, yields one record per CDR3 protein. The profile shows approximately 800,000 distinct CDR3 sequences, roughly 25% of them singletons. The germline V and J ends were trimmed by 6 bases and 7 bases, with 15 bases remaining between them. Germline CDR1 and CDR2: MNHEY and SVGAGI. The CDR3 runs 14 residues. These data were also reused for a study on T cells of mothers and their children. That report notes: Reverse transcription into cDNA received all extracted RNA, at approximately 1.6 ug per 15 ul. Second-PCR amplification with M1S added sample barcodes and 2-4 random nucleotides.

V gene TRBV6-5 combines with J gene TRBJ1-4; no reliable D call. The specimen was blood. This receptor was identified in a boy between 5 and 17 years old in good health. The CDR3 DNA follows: TGTGCCAGCAGAGATACGGGGTGGAGTGAAAAACTGTTTTTT. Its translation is CASRDTGWSEKLFF.